This T cell receptor (beta chain) originates from a study of cytomegalovirus exposure and HLA in healthy donors. Overall study: An early data release held 70 million to 90 million unique TCRs from HLA-typed donors. Study findings and constraints: Earlier analysis yielded a pattern in which most TCR beta V segments were productive about 87% or about 30% of the time.

The V and J ends lost 4 bases and 9 bases, in that order; junction bases with no gene match: 7. The germline V gene has CDR1 SGHAT and CDR2 FQNNGV. The CDR3 consists of 16 residues. With regard to this clone: The antigen remains unidentified.

60 Vbeta and 13 Jbeta primers were used in PCR. The data were produced by immunoSEQ multiplex PCR, yet TCRdb's version contains in-frame clones alone and is incomplete. Among 310,000 or so clones listed, about 87% were seen once. The donors were healthy bone marrow donors. The TCR sequence derives from a woman younger than 35 in good health and CMV-seronegative. The chain links TRBV11-2 to TRBJ2-1; 15 nucleotides match TRBD2. Sequencing was done on a sample of PBMCs. CDR3 sequence (DNA): TGTGCCAGCAGCTCGAGGACTAGCGGGGGGGCCGGTGAGCAGTTCTTC. It translates to CASSSRTSGGAGEQFF.